This entry lists 3 T cell receptor beta chains sequenced from one sample in a study of human T cells and chemical hapten exposure. Time point denoted: pre-sensitization, week 0. Treatment described: therapeutic diphenylcyclopropenone sensitization with weekly scalp DPC. TCRdb passed the RACE reads through MiXCR, listing each CDR3 protein once. The sample has roughly 380,000 distinct CDR3 sequences; roughly 5.3% are singletons. The sequenced sample was whole blood, obtained in connection with sensitization to the hapten diphenylcyclopropenone (DPC). The receptors come from a woman aged 45 to 65 with alopecia areata. Some clones in this sample may be carry-over from other donors' samples.

A note on this clonotype: Sequence at one end of the junction differs from germline and may be a read error. The chain is built from TRBV6-5 and TRBJ1-1, with D hard to call. Germline V gives CDR1 MNHEY, CDR2 SVGAGI. The CDR3 sequence is 14 residues long. The CDR3 nucleotides are TGTGCCAGCAGTTACGACTGGGTGAAGACTGAAGCTTTCTTT. Its translation: CASSYDWVKTEAFF.

This clonotype showed up many times. The gene calls are TRBV29-1 and TRBJ2-1, with 11 nucleotides matching TRBD2. CDR3 size: 16 residues. With 6 bases clipped from V and 1 base from J, the junction kept 8 bases outside the gene matches. Germline lookup yields CDR1 SQVTM and CDR2 ANQGSEA. As DNA, the CDR3 is TGCAGCGTCTACGGGGTAGCGGGAGGGTCCTACAATGAGCAGTTCTTC. Translated, it gives CSVYGVAGGSYNEQFF.

This clonotype was observed at least ten times. This rearrangement joins TRBV12-3 or TRBV12-4 to TRBJ1-5, with 11 bases identical to TRBD1. This CDR3 has 14 amino acids. V lost 7 bases to trimming and J lost 6 bases; unmatched junction nucleotides: 5. The DNA of the CDR3 is TGTGCCAGCACTACGGACAGGGGGCGTCAGCCCCAGCATTTT. It yields the protein CASTTDRGRQPQHF.